The present T cell receptor (beta chain) was sequenced within a study of blood T cell repertoires in COVID-19. Study-wide context: The United States, Italy and Spain were the sources of the acute and convalescent COVID-19 samples.

Trimming cost V 4 bases and J 1 base, with 8 bases left between them. Germline V CDR1 and CDR2: SNHLY, FYNNEI. This CDR3 region has 14 residues. How the authors handled the data: Scientists estimated how many nucleated cells there were by amplifying reference gene primers. Profiled with immunoSEQ multiplex PCR; TCRdb holds only in-frame clones, not every one. V and J calls plus clone size are reproduced from that table; the DNA served to infer D and trimming. The sample has some 250,000 clones, more than 75% seen once; the top ten hold 9% to 15%. This TCR was recovered from a man older than 75 with acute or convalescent COVID-19. Material: peripheral blood. The chain combines TRBV2 with TRBJ1-3, with D possibly TRBD1 on 6 matching bases. Here the CDR3 DNA reads TGTGCCAGCAGTGTCCAGGGGTCTGGAAACACCATATATTTT. Its translation is CASSVQGSGNTIYF.